A single sample is the source of the 29 T cell receptor beta chains below, sequenced in a study of T cell repertoires in cytomegalovirus infection. TCRdb recomputed calls from the reads with MiXCR, one row per CDR3 protein. The sample has around 350,000 distinct CDR3 sequences, about a sixth seen once. Sequenced sample: PBMCs. These receptors came from a human donor in good health (CMV status not recorded). Some clones in this sample may be carry-over from other donors' samples.

This clonotype was observed many times. The rearrangement uses TRBV6-1 and TRBJ1-1; D ambiguous. Trimming removed 6 bases from V and 7 bases from J, with 9 bases in between. Germline CDR1 MNHNS, CDR2 SASEGT. The CDR3 sequence is 11 residues long. The CDR3 DNA reads TGTGCCAGCAGCCCAGGACTTGAAGCTTTCTTT. It translates to CASSPGLEAFF.

This clonotype was counted a few times. The CDR3 is CSARAGTSGNEQFF. The CDR3, as DNA: TGCAGTGCTAGAGCCGGGACTAGCGGAAATGAGCAGTTCTTC. The chain uses TRBV20-1 and TRBJ2-1; the match to TRBD2 covers 11 bases. CDR1 and CDR2 from the germline V gene are DFQATT and SNEGSKA (reference sequence). This CDR3 spans 14 amino acids. J gave up 7 bases and V 1 base, and 3 bases lay outside the gene matches.

This clonotype occurred a few times. The rearrangement joins TRBV4-2 to TRBJ2-7; the D gene is possibly TRBD2 (6 bases). This CDR3 spans 16 amino acids. Trimming removed 0 bases at V and 0 bases at J, with 12 bases between. Looked up from germline, CDR1 is LGHNA and CDR2 is YNFKEQ. The CDR3 spells CASSQEWSEGSYEQYF. The CDR3 DNA follows: TGTGCCAGCAGCCAAGAGTGGTCGGAGGGCTCCTACGAGCAGTACTTC.

The chain has TRBV7-8 and TRBJ1-2; D unresolved. The germline V gene encodes CDR1 SGHVS and CDR2 FQNEAQ. The CDR3 covers 13 residues. Trimming took 5 bases from V and 3 from J, leaving 10 bases between them. As DNA, the CDR3 is TGTGCCAGCAGCCTAAGACAAGACTATGGCTACACCTTC. Translation gives CASSLRQDYGYTF. The complete variable domain, with remaining parts taken from reference TRBV7-8 and TRBJ1-2, reads GAGVSQSPRYKVAKRGQDVALRCDPISGHVSLFWYQQALGQGPEFLTYFQNEAQLDKSGLPSDRFFAERPEGSVSTLKIQRTQQEDSAVYLCASSLRQDYGYTFGSGTRLTVV.

The CDR3 loop is CSALSPMGGNTEAFF. CDR3 coding DNA: TGCAGTGCTCTCAGTCCGATGGGTGGGAACACTGAAGCTTTCTTT. The rearrangement joins TRBV20-1 to TRBJ1-1; D remains ambiguous. The CDR3 runs to 15 residues. With 5 bases removed from V and 1 base from J, the gap between germline ends came to 17 bases. The germline CDR1 and CDR2 sequences are DFQATT and SNEGSKA (reference sequence).

This clonotype has just a few counts. The chain joins TRBV27 to TRBJ1-4; a possible D gene is TRBD1 (5 bases). Trimming took off 5 bases at V and 6 bases at J, with 19 bases between the two ends. Germline CDR1 reads MNHEY; CDR2 reads SMNVEV (reference sequence). The CDR3 is 16 amino acids. The DNA for the CDR3 is TGTGCCAGCAGTCCGACGACGGGGGTCGGTTATGAAAAACTGTTTTTT. It specifies CASSPTTGVGYEKLFF.

This clonotype showed up just a few times. The rearrangement uses TRBV29-1 and TRBJ2-5; 10 nucleotides align to TRBD1. CDR1 is SQVTM, CDR2 ANQGSEA, per germline. The V and J ends lost 6 bases and 0 bases, in that order; junction bases with no gene match: 4. The CDR3 runs 14 residues. As DNA, the CDR3 is TGCAGCGTGACAGGGGGCAGGTACCAAGAGACCCAGTACTTC. It encodes CSVTGGRYQETQYF.

This clonotype showed up many times. This chain links TRBV28 with TRBJ1-6, with unresolved D. This CDR3 has 17 residues. V dropped 3 bases and J dropped 0 bases, with 12 bases sitting between them. The germline gives CDR1 MDHEN, CDR2 SYDVKM. CDR3 nucleotide sequence: TGTGCCAGCAGTTTCCCTCCCACAAGCTCCTATAATTCACCCCTCCACTTT. Translating it yields CASSFPPTSSYNSPLHF.

V gene TRBV20-1 combines with J gene TRBJ1-6; D remains unclear. This CDR3 contains 13 residues. CDR1 and CDR2 (germline): DFQATT, SNEGSKA (reference sequence). V lost 0 bases, J lost 7 bases, and 7 bases lay in between. The CDR3 DNA follows: TGCAGTGCTAGAGACGGATGGAATTCACCCCTCCACTTT. It specifies CSARDGWNSPLHF.

The chain joins TRBV20-1 to TRBJ2-1; D may correspond to TRBD1 or TRBD2 (6 bases each). CDR3 size: 15 residues. V was shortened by 6 bases and J by 8 bases, with 23 bases between the two germline ends. Looked up from germline, CDR1 is DFQATT and CDR2 is SNEGSKA (reference sequence). The CDR3 sequence is CSAPGSGAGRDEQFF. The CDR3, as DNA: TGCAGTGCCCCGGGATCGGGGGCGGGGCGGGATGAGCAGTTCTTC.

This clonotype has only a few counts. The chain uses TRBV18 and TRBJ1-2; D is possibly TRBD1 (5 bases). CDR1 and CDR2 from the germline V gene are KGHSH and LQKENI. This CDR3 comprises 13 residues. The germline V and J ends were trimmed by 3 bases and 5 bases, with 10 bases remaining between them. The CDR3 DNA sequence: TGTGCCAGCTCACCTTGGGACGGATATGGCTACACCTTC. The encoded protein is CASSPWDGYGYTF.

This clonotype was detected a few times. The chain carries TRBV2 and TRBJ1-5, with D possibly being TRBD1 (6 bases). CDR1 is SNHLY and CDR2 is FYNNEI in the germline V gene. The CDR3 is made up of 17 amino acids. Trimming left V 6 bases short and J 0 bases short, with 18 bases between. CDR3 in amino acids: CASSLDSPSFSNQPQHF. DNA for the CDR3: TGTGCCAGCAGCCTGGACAGCCCCAGTTTTAGCAATCAGCCCCAGCATTTT.

This clonotype was picked up many times. The V call is TRBV6-1, the J call TRBJ2-1; 12 bases line up with TRBD2. V lost 6 bases, J lost 7 bases, and 4 bases stayed unmatched. CDR1 and CDR2 (germline): MNHNS, SASEGT. The CDR3 extends over 14 amino acids. The CDR3 DNA sequence: TGTGCCAGCAGAGGACTAGCGGGACGGAATGAGCAGTTCTTC. Its translation is CASRGLAGRNEQFF.

This clonotype came up many times. The J gene is TRBJ1-4, the V gene TRBV7-8; 7 bases align to TRBD1. Germline V gene lookup returns CDR1 SGHVS and CDR2 FQNEAQ. The junction had 15 bases not matched to a gene; V was cut back by 5 bases and J by 6 bases. The CDR3 contains 17 residues. In DNA, the CDR3 is TGTGCCAGCAGCCGACCCCAGAGGGGGCGACAATATGAAAAACTGTTTTTT. Translated: CASSRPQRGRQYEKLFF.

This clonotype was seen a handful of times. The chain employs TRBV2 and TRBJ1-5, with D hard to call. The CDR3 has 15 amino acids. Per germline, CDR1 SNHLY and CDR2 FYNNEI. V was clipped by 3 bases and J by 5 bases, with 14 bases between them. This CDR3 is CASSDRSGWDQPQHF. Here the CDR3 DNA reads TGTGCCAGCAGTGATAGGTCAGGATGGGATCAGCCCCAGCATTTT.

The V and J genes are TRBV24-1 and TRBJ1-5, with 9 bases aligning to TRBD1. The CDR3 loop spans 20 amino acids. Germline V gene lookup returns CDR1 KGHDR and CDR2 SFDVKD. Trimming removed 2 bases from V and 0 bases from J; junction bases left unmatched: 13. The CDR3 sequence: CATSDYERQGELYSNQPQHF. The CDR3 DNA reads as TGTGCCACCAGTGATTATGAGCGACAGGGGGAATTATATAGCAATCAGCCCCAGCATTTT.

The chain links TRBV6-5 to TRBJ2-3; 8 bases agree with TRBD1. Germline V gene data show CDR1 as MNHEY and CDR2 as SVGAGI. Trimming took 6 bases from V and 2 from J; bases not matched to a gene: 7. The CDR3 has 15 amino acids. In DNA, the CDR3 is TGTGCCAGCAGCCCAGACAGGGGAACCACAGATACGCAGTATTTT. Encoded protein: CASSPDRGTTDTQYF.

This clonotype was observed many times. The DNA of the CDR3 is TGTGCCAGTAGGATAACAACTAATGAAAAACTGTTTTTT. Amino acid sequence: CASRITTNEKLFF. The chain is built from TRBV2 and TRBJ1-4; D gene uncertain. The CDR3 runs 13 residues. V lost 9 bases, J lost 0 bases, and 8 bases lay in between. The germline V gene encodes CDR1 SNHLY and CDR2 FYNNEI. Full variable domain (rest looked up from reference TRBV2 and TRBJ1-4): EPEVTQTPSHQVTQMGQEVILRCVPISNHLYFYWYRQILGQKVEFLVSFYNNEISEKSEIFDDQFSVERPDGSNFTLKIRSTKLEDSAMYFCASRITTNEKLFFGSGTQLSVL.

This clonotype was counted many times. V and J are TRBV6-5 and TRBJ1-5; D is undetermined. The CDR3 has 14 residues. CDR1 and CDR2 (germline): MNHEY, SVGAGI. V was shortened by 6 bases and J by 1 base, with 10 bases between the two germline ends. CDR3 protein: CASRRWGSNQPQHF. CDR3 DNA sequence: TGTGCCAGCAGGAGATGGGGAAGCAATCAGCCCCAGCATTTT.

This clonotype has only a few counts. V usage is TRBV28 and J usage is TRBJ1-1, with D perhaps TRBD1 (5 bases). The ends were cut back, 3 bases at V and 10 bases at J, with 12 bases in the middle. Germline V gene data show CDR1 as MDHEN and CDR2 as SYDVKM. This CDR3 is built from 12 residues. DNA for the CDR3: TGTGCCAGCAGTTTTGAGGGGCGTGGAGCTTTCTTT. Amino acid sequence: CASSFEGRGAFF.

This clonotype was detected ten times or more. The chain has TRBV28 and TRBJ1-3; D not resolved. The CDR3 loop spans 17 amino acids. Germline V gene lookup returns CDR1 MDHEN and CDR2 SYDVKM. V gave up 2 bases and J gave up 0 bases, with 14 bases separating them. The CDR3 protein is CASSLTPRAYSGNTIYF. CDR3 coding DNA: TGTGCCAGCAGTTTAACTCCCCGGGCTTACTCTGGAAACACCATATATTTT.

Of note for this clonotype: A read error is possible here, since a much larger clone lies one base away. CDR3 sequence (DNA): TGTGCCAGCGGCTCCGACAAGGCCCCCCACGAGCAGTACTTC. It translates to CASGSDKAPHEQYF. The chain links TRBV7-6 to TRBJ2-7; D is unresolved. The germline V gene encodes CDR1 SGHVS and CDR2 FNYEAQ. The CDR3 has 14 residues. Trimming removed 8 bases from V and 5 bases from J, with 19 bases in between.

The genes are TRBV6-1 and TRBJ2-1; the D gene is possibly TRBD1 (5 bases). The CDR3 is made up of 13 amino acids. CDR1 MNHNS and CDR2 SASEGT come from the germline V gene. V was pared by 5 bases and J by 9 bases, with 14 bases between. CDR3 residues: CASSYAQGFEQFF. CDR3 nucleotides: TGTGCCAGCAGTTACGCGCAGGGCTTTGAGCAGTTCTTC.

This clonotype occurred many times. The gene calls are TRBV4-2 and TRBJ1-1; D is ambiguous. V shed 0 bases and J shed 1 base, with 6 bases lying between them. The CDR3 is made up of 14 amino acids. Germline V gene sequence: CDR1 LGHNA, CDR2 YNFKEQ. CDR3 amino acids: CASSQDTENTEAFF. DNA for the CDR3: TGTGCCAGCAGCCAAGATACAGAGAACACTGAAGCTTTCTTT.

The rearrangement links TRBV18 to TRBJ2-7; D call uncertain. This CDR3 has 16 residues. Trimming shortened V by 3 bases and J by 3 bases, and 18 bases separated the two germline ends. Germline V gene lookup returns CDR1 KGHSH and CDR2 LQKENI. CDR3 residues: CASSPGTAAVGYEQYF. CDR3 sequence (DNA): TGTGCCAGCTCACCGGGCACAGCTGCTGTGGGCTACGAGCAGTACTTC.

This clonotype appeared many times. The chain has TRBV12-3 or TRBV12-4 and TRBJ2-1; D call uncertain. CDR3 length: 15 residues. V shed 1 base and J shed 6 bases, with 13 bases lying between them. The CDR3 DNA reads TGTGCCAGCAGTTTAGGGCCGGTTGTAGGCAATGAGCAGTTCTTC. This translates into CASSLGPVVGNEQFF.

This chain connects TRBV4-1 to TRBJ2-5; tentative D call: TRBD2 (5 bases). The germline V gene encodes CDR1 MGHRA and CDR2 YSYEKL. This CDR3 has 14 amino acids. Trimming took 1 base from V and 5 from J, leaving 11 bases between them. DNA for the CDR3: TGCGCCAGCAGCCAAGTGCTGGGAGAGGAGACCCAGTACTTC. It is translated as CASSQVLGEETQYF.

The chain joins TRBV20-1 to TRBJ1-5; the D gene is possibly TRBD1 (5 bases). CDR1 is DFQATT, CDR2 SNEGSKA, per germline (reference sequence). CDR3 size: 12 residues. V was clipped by 7 bases and J by 0 bases, with 7 bases between them. CDR3 in DNA: TGCAGTGGGGGGGGTAGCAATCAGCCCCAGCATTTT. This gives the protein CSGGGSNQPQHF.

The rearrangement uses TRBV7-3 and TRBJ2-7; D is unresolved. The CDR3 spans 14 residues. Trimming pared 5 bases from V and 6 bases from J, leaving 17 bases between. Looked up from germline, CDR1 is SGHTA and CDR2 is FQGTGA. The CDR3 here is CASSPGQSPPEQYF. DNA of the CDR3: TGTGCCAGCAGCCCGGGCCAGTCTCCGCCCGAGCAGTACTTC.